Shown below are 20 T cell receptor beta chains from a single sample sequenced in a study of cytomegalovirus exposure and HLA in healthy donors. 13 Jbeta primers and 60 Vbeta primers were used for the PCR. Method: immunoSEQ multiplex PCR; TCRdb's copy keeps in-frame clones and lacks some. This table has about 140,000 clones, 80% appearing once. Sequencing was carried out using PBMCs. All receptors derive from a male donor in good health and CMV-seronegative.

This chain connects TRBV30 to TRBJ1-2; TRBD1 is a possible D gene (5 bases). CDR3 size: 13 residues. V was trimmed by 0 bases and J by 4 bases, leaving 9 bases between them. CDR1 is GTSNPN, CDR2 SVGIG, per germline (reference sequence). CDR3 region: CAWSVGDGYGYTF. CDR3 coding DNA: TGTGCCTGGAGTGTAGGGGATGGCTATGGCTACACCTTC.

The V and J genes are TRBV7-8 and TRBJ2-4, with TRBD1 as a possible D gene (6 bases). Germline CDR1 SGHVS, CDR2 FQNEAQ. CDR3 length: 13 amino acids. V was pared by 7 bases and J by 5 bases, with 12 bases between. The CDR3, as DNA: TGTGCCAGCAACAGGGACATTCAAAACATTCAGTACTTC. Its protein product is CASNRDIQNIQYF.

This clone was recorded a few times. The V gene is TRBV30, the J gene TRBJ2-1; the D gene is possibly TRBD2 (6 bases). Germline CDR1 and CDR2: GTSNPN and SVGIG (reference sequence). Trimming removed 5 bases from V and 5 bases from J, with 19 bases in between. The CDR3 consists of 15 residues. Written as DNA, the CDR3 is TGTGCCTGGGACTCACGGGGGAGTGGGAACAATGAGCAGTTCTTC. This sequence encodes CAWDSRGSGNNEQFF.

The CDR3: CASTLGDRAYGYTF. CDR3 DNA sequence: TGCGCCAGTACCCTAGGGGACAGGGCTTATGGCTACACCTTC. The V call is TRBV5-1, the J call TRBJ1-2; 9 nucleotides align to TRBD1. Trimming took 8 bases from V and 5 from J; bases not matched to a gene: 10. CDR3 length: 14 amino acids. In germline, CDR1 is SGHRS, CDR2 YFSETQ.

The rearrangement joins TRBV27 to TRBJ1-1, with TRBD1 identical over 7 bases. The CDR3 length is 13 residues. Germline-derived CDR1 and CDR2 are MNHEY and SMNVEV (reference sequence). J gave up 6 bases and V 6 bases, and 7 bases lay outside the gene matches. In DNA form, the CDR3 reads TGTGCCAGCAGCCAACAGGGGCGATCTGAAGCTTTCTTT. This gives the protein CASSQQGRSEAFF.

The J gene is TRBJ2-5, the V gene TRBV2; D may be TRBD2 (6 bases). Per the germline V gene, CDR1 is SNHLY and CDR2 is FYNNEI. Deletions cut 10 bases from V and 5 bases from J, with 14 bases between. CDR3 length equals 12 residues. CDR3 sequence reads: CAMSWGVETQYF. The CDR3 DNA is TGTGCCATGTCTTGGGGGGTGGAGACCCAGTACTTC.

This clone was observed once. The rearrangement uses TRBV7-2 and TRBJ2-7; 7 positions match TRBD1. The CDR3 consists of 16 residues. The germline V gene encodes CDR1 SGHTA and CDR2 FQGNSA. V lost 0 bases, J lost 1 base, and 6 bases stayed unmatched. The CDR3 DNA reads TGTGCCAGCAGCTTAGCGGGAGAGGGGGCTTCCTACGAGCAGTACTTC. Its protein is CASSLAGEGASYEQYF.

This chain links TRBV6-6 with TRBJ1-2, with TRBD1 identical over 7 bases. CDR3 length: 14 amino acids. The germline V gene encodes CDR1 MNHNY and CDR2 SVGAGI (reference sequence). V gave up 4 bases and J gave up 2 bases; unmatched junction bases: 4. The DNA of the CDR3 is TGTGCCAGCAGTTTCCGACAGGGAAACTATGGCTACACCTTC. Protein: CASSFRQGNYGYTF.

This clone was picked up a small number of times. The CDR3 nucleotides read TGTGCCAGCAGCTATACTCCGAGGGAAAATGAGCAGTTCTTC. Translated: CASSYTPRENEQFF. V is TRBV11-2 and J is TRBJ2-1; D is perhaps TRBD2 (5 bases). Germline CDR1 and CDR2: SGHAT and FQNNGV. This CDR3 comprises 14 residues. V lost 4 bases and J 7 bases, leaving 14 bases between the germline ends.

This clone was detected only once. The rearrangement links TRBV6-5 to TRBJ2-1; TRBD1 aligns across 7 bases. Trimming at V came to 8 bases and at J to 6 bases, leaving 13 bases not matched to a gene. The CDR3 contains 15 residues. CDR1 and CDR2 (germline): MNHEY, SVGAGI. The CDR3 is CASSLEGAPPNEQFF. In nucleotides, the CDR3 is TGTGCCAGCTCCCTCGAGGGGGCCCCGCCCAATGAGCAGTTCTTC.

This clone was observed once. The CDR3 DNA sequence: TGTGCCAGCAGCACACTAGCGGGGGGGACCGGGGAGCTGTTTTTT. Its translation: CASSTLAGGTGELFF. J is TRBJ2-2 and V is TRBV5-4; TRBD2 agrees at 13 bases. With 4 bases clipped from V and 5 bases from J, the junction kept 2 bases outside the gene matches. The CDR3 is 15 residues long. Germline V gene sequence: CDR1 SGHNT, CDR2 YYREEE (reference sequence).

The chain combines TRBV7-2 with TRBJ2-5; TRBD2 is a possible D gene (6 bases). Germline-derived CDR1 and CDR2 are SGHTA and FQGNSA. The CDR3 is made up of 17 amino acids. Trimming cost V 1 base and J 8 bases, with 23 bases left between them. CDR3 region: CASSLEAGLLTGTTQYF. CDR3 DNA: TGTGCCAGCAGCTTAGAGGCGGGGCTACTTACCGGGACTACCCAGTACTTC.

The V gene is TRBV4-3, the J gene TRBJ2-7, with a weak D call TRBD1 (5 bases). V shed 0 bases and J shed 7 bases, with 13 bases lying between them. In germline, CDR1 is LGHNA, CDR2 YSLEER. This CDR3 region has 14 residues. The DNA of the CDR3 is TGCGCCAGCAGCCAAGATCCCAGGGATCGGGAGCAGTACTTC. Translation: CASSQDPRDREQYF.

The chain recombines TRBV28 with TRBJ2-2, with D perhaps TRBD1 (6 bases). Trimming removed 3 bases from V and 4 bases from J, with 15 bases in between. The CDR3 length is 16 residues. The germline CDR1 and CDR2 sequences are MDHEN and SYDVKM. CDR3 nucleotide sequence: TGTGCCAGCAGTTTTCTCGACAGGACCCCCACCGGGGAGCTGTTTTTT. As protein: CASSFLDRTPTGELFF.

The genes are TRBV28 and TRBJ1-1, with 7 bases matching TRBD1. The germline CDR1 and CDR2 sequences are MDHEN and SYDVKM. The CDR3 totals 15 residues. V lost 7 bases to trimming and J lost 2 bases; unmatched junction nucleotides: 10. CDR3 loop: CASIESGTVNTEAFF. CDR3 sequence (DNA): TGTGCCAGCATAGAATCCGGGACAGTTAACACTGAAGCTTTCTTT. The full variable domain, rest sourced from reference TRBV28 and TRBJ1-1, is DVKVTQSSRYLVKRTGEKVFLECVQDMDHENMFWYRQDPGLGLRLIYFSYDVKMKEKGDIPEGYSVSREKKERFSLILESASTNQTSMYLCASIESGTVNTEAFFGQGTRLTVV.

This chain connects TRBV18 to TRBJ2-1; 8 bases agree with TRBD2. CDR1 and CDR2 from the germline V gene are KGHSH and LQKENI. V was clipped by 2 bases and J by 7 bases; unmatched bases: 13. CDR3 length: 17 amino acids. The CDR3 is CASSPRTLPSGGNEQFF. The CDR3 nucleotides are TGTGCCAGCTCACCAAGGACTCTTCCGAGCGGGGGAAATGAGCAGTTCTTC.

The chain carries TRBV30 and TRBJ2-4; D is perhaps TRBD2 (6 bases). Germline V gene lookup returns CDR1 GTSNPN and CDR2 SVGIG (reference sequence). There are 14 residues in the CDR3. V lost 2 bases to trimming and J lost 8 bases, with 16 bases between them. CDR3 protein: CAWSPQARGDIQYF. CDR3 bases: TGTGCCTGGAGTCCTCAGGCGCGGGGAGACATTCAGTACTTC.

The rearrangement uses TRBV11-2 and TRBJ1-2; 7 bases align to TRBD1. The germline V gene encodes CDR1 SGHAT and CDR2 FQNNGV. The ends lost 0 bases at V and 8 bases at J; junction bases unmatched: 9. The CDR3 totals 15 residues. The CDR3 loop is CASSLEGDTGDGYTF. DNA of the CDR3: TGTGCCAGCAGCTTAGAGGGAGATACAGGGGACGGCTACACCTTC.

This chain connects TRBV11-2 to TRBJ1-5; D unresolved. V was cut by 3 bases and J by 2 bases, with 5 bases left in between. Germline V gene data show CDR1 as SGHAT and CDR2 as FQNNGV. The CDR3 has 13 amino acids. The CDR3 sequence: CASSLAGNQPQHF. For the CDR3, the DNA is TGTGCCAGCAGCTTGGCGGGCAATCAGCCCCAGCATTTT.

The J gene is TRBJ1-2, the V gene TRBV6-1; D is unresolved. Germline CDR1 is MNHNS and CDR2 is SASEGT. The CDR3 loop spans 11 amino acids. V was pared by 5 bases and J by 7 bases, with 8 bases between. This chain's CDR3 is CASSLGLGYTF. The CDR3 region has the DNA TGTGCCAGCAGTTTGGGCCTTGGCTACACCTTC.